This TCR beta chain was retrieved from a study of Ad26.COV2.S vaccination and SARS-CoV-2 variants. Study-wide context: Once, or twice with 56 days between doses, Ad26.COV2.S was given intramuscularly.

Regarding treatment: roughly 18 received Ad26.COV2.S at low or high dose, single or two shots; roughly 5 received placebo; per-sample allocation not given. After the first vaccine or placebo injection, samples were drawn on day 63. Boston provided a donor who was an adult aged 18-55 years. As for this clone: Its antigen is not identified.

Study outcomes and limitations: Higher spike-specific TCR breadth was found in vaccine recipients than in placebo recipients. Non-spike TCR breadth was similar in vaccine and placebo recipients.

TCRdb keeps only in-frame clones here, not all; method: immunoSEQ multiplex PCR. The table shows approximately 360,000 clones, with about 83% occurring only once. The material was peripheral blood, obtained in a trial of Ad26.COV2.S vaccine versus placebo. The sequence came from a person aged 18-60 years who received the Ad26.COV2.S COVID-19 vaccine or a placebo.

CDR3 sequence: CASRLSPTAGDTQYF. DNA for the CDR3: TGTGCCAGCAGACTAAGTCCCACGGCGGGAGATACGCAGTATTTT. V gene TRBV7-2 combines with J gene TRBJ2-3, with a weak D call TRBD2 (5 bases). The CDR3 totals 15 residues. V lost 6 bases, J lost 5 bases, and 18 bases lay in between. Germline values: CDR1 SGHTA, CDR2 FQGNSA.